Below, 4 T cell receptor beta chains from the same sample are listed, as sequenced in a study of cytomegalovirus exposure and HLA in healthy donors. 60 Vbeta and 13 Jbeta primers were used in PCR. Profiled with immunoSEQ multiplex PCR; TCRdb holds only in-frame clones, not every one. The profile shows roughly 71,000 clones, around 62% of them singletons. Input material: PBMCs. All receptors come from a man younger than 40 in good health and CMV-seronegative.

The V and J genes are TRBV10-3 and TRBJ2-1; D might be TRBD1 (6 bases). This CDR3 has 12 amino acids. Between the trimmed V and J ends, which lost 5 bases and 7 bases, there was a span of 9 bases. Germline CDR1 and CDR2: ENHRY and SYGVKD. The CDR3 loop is CAISLQGNEQFF. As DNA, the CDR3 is TGTGCCATCAGTCTACAGGGTAATGAGCAGTTCTTC.

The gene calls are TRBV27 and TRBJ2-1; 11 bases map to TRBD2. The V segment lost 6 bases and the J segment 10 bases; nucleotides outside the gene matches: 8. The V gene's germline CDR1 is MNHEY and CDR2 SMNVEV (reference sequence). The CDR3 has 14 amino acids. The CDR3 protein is CASRPGLAVKEQFF. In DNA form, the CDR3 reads TGTGCCAGCAGGCCGGGACTAGCGGTCAAGGAGCAGTTCTTC.

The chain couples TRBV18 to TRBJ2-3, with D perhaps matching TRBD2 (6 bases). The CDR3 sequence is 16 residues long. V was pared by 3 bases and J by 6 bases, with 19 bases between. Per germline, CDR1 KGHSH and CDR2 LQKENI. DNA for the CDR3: TGTGCCAGCTCACCCGAGGGGAGGCTAGCTATCGATACGCAGTATTTT. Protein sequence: CASSPEGRLAIDTQYF.

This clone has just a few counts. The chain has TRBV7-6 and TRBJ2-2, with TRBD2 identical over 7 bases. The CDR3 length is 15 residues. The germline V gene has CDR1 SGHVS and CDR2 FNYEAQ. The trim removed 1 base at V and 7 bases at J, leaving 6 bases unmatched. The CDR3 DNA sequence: TGTGCCAGCAGCTTAGGCGGGGGACTGGGCGGGGAGCTGTTTTTT. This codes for CASSLGGGLGGELFF.